This TCR beta chain was identified during a study of blood T cell repertoires in COVID-19. The repertoire was sequenced with immunoSEQ multiplex PCR; TCRdb's copy has only in-frame clones and lacks some. The sample includes 85,000 to 130,000 clones, 75% to 85% seen only once; the top ten take more than 5.5%. A Seattle source enrolled patients during active infection and followed them longitudinally. Sequenced sample: peripheral blood. The receptor was isolated from a man older than 75 with COVID-19, enrolled during active disease.

CDR3 in amino acids: CASSSPSGGAYEQYF. The CDR3 DNA reads as TGTGCCAGCAGCTCTCCCTCAGGGGGCGCGTACGAGCAGTACTTC. This chain connects TRBV7-8 to TRBJ2-7, with 8 positions matching TRBD1. This CDR3 is 15 amino acids long. From germline, CDR1 is SGHVS and CDR2 FQNEAQ. The V gene end was trimmed by 4 bases and the J gene end by 4 bases; junction bases not matched to a gene: 9. The complete variable domain, with remaining parts taken from reference TRBV7-8 and TRBJ2-7, reads GAGVSQSPRYKVAKRGQDVALRCDPISGHVSLFWYQQALGQGPEFLTYFQNEAQLDKSGLPSDRFFAERPEGSVSTLKIQRTQQEDSAVYLCASSSPSGGAYEQYFGPGTRLTVT.